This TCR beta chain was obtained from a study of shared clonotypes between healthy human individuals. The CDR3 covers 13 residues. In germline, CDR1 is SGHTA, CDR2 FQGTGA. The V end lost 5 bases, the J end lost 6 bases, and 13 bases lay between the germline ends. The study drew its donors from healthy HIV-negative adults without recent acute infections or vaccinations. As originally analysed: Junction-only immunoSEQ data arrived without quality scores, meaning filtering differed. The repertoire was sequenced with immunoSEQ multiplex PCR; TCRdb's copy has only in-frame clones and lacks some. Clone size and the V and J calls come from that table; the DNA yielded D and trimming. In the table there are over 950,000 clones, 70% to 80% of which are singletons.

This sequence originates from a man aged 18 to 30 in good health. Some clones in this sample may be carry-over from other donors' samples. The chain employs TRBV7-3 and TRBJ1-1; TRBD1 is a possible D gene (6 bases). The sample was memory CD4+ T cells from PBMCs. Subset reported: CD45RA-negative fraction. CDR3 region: CASSLRGAAEAFF. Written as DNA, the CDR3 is TGTGCCAGCAGCCTCAGGGGAGCCGCTGAAGCTTTCTTT.